Reported below is one T cell receptor (beta chain). V was cut by 3 bases and J by 2 bases, with 14 bases left in between. This CDR3 is built from 16 residues. CDR1 and CDR2 (germline): LGHNA, YNFKEQ. The primer mix had 60 Vbeta and 13 Jbeta primers. The protocol was immunoSEQ multiplex PCR, while the TCRdb copy is restricted to in-frame clones and leaves out a portion. This sample has under 150,000 clones; approximately 80% occur once, and the top ten carry 1% to 1.5%. This record comes from a study of cytomegalovirus exposure and HLA in healthy donors. The chain recombines TRBV4-2 with TRBJ1-3, with D possibly being TRBD1 (5 bases). Sequencing was carried out using PBMCs. The sequence derives from a girl aged 2-9 years in good health and CMV-seronegative. In DNA, the CDR3 is TGTGCCAGCAGCCATACCCCGACAGAGGCTGGAAACACCATATATTTT. Translated: CASSHTPTEAGNTIYF.